Listed here is a single T cell receptor (beta chain). Measured with immunoSEQ multiplex PCR; TCRdb has only the in-frame clones, and not every one. The table has about 60,000 clones, just over 85% seen once. The sample originates from a study of blood T cell repertoires in COVID-19. The sample consisted of peripheral blood. This clonotype was sampled from a man aged 60 to 69 with acute or convalescent COVID-19.

The DNA for the CDR3 is TGTGCCAGCAGCCAAGGAAGGAGGGTAACTGAAGCTTTCTTT. Amino acid sequence: CASSQGRRVTEAFF. The chain links TRBV14 to TRBJ1-1, with D uncertain. This CDR3 spans 14 amino acids. V was pared by 1 base and J by 5 bases, with 11 bases between. Germline values: CDR1 SGHDN, CDR2 FVKESK.